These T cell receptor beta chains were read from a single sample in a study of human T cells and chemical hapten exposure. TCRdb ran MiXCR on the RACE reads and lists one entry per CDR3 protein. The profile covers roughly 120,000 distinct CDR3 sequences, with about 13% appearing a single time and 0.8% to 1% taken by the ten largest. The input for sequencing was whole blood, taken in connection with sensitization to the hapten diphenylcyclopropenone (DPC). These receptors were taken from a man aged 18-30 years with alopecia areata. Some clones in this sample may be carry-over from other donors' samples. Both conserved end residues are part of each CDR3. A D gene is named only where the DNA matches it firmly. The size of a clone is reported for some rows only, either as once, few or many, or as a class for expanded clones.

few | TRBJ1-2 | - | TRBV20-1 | TGCAGTGCTGAATTACTACGGAATTTC | CSAELLRNF
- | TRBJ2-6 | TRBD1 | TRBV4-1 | TGCGCCAGCAGCGAACAACCGGGACAGGGAGTTGCTGGGGCCAACGTCCTGACTTTC | CASSEQPGQGVAGANVLTF
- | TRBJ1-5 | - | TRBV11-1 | TGTGCCAGCAGCTTCCGGGGGCTAAGGCAGCCCCAGCATTTT | CASSFRGLRQPQHF
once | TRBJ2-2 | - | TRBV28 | TGTGCCAGCGGACCATTGGCCGGGGAGCTGTTTTTT | CASGPLAGELFF
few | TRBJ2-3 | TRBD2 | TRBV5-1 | TGCGCCAGCAGCCCTATAGTAGCGGGGGAGGATACGCAGTATTTT | CASSPIVAGEDTQYF
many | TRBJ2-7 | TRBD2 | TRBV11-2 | TGTGCCAGCAGCTTAGCCCTAGCGGGGGGGTACGAGCAGTACTTC | CASSLALAGGYEQYF
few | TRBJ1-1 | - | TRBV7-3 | TGTGCCAGCAGCTTGGCCCAGGTTACTGAAGCTTTCTTT | CASSLAQVTEAFF
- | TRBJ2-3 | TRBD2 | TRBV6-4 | TGTGCCAGCCGGGACTATGATACGCAGTATTTT | CASRDYDTQYF
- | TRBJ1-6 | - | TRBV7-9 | TGTGCCAGCAGTTCCCGGGGTCTAAGCTCCTATAATTCACCCCTCCACTTT | CASSSRGLSSYNSPLHF
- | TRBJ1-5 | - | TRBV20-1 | TGCAGTGCTAGTAGGGCCCTTTTGGTGAGCAATCAGCCCCAGCATTTT | CSASRALLVSNQPQHF
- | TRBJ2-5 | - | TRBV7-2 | TGTGCCAGCAGTCTAAGGGCCTCCCAAGAGACCCAGTACTTC | CASSLRASQETQYF
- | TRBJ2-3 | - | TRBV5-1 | TGCGCCAGCAGCGCACTAGCCACAGATACGCAGTATTTT | CASSALATDTQYF
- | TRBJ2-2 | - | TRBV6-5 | TGTGCCAGCACCCAACAAAACACCGGGGAGCTGTTTTTT | CASTQQNTGELFF
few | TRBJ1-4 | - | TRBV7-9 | TGTGCCAGCAGCTTCGGCATTAATGAAAAACTGTTTTTT | CASSFGINEKLFF
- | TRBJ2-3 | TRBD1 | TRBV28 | TGTGCCAGCCGCTTTCCGGGACAGGGCACAGATACGCAGTATTTT | CASRFPGQGTDTQYF
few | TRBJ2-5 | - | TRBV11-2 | TGTGCCAGCAGCTTAGTAGGGGGTGCCCAAGAGACCCAGTACTTC | CASSLVGGAQETQYF
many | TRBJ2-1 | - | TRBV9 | TGTGCCAGCAGCGTAGCGGCGGGGGGACAGTATGAGCAGTTCTTC | CASSVAAGGQYEQFF
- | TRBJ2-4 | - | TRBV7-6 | TGTGCCAGCAGCCCTGGACAGCCGCTAGCCAAAAACATTCAGTACTTC | CASSPGQPLAKNIQYF
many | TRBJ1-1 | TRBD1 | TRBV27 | TGTGCCAGCAGTCCGACAGGGATAGGGGCTGAAGCTTTCTTT | CASSPTGIGAEAFF
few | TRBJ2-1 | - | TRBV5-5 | TGTGCCAGCAGCTTGCGTTGGAATGAGCAGTTCTTC | CASSLRWNEQFF
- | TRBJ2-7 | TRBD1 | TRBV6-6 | TGTGCCAGCAGCCACGATTGGACAGGACCCGAGCAGTACTTC | CASSHDWTGPEQYF
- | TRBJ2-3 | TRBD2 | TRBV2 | TGTGCCAGCAGTCTTGGACTAGATTCAGATACGCAGTATTTT | CASSLGLDSDTQYF
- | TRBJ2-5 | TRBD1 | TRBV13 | TGTGCCAGCAGCCCCCGGACAGGGGAAGAGACCCAGTACTTC | CASSPRTGEETQYF
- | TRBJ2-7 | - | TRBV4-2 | TGTGCCAGCAGCCAAGGTCAGGTTTCCGTTTTCTCCTACGAGCAGTACTTC | CASSQGQVSVFSYEQYF
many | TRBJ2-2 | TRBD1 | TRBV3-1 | TGTGCCAGCAGCTACCCAGGGGGCGCGATCACCGGGGAGCTGTTTTTT | CASSYPGGAITGELFF
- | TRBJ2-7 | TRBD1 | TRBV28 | TGTGCCAGCAGGGACAGGGGGATCGACGAGCAGTACTTC | CASRDRGIDEQYF
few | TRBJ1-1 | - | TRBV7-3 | TGTGCCAGCAGCTTAATAGGGTTCACTGAAGCTTTCTTT | CASSLIGFTEAFF
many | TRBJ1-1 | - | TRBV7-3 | TGTGCCAGCAGCTATCAGGGGTTAGGGACTGAAGCTTTCTTT | CASSYQGLGTEAFF